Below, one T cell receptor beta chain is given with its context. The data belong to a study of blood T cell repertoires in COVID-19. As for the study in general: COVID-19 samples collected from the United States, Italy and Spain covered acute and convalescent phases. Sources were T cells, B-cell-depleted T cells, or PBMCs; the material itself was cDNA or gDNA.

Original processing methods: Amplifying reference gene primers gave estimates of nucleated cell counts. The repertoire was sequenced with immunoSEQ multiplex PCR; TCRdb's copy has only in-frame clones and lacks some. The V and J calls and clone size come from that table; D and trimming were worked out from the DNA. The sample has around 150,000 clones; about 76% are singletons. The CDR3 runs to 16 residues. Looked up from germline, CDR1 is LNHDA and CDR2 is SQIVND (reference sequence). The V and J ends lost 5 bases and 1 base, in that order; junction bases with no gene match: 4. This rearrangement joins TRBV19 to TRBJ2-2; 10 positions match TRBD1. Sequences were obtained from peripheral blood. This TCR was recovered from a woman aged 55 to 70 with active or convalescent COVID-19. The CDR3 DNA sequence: TGTGCCAGTAGTCCGTGGGACAGGGGGAACACCGGGGAGCTGTTTTTT. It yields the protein CASSPWDRGNTGELFF.